This TCR beta chain comes out of a study of blood T cells in healthy people across ages (dated by TCRdb to the mid-2010s). About the investigation overall: In model experiments, template switching captured roughly one uniquely barcoded TCR beta cDNA molecule for every two T cells. Two additional independent replicas of 1 million unique cDNA reads from the same blood draw were analyzed for two donors (one aged 18 to 29 and one aged 80 or older). To track age-related changes in TCR beta repertoire diversity, the study relied on deep sequencing normalized with unique cDNA molecular identifiers. Donors were grouped into four age groups: young (average about 15 years), middle-aged (over 35), aged (around 60) and long-lived (just over 80). Donors of different ages were randomly distributed across sequencing lanes to avoid experimental bias. General findings and caveats noted by the study authors: Estimates of total diversity based on one million sequenced T cells were considered lower bounds and underestimates. Because the CMV infection status of the donors was unknown, age-related changes in expanded clonotypes may potentially have been confounded. Observed TCR beta diversity per million T cells fell roughly linearly with age, and a significant reduction was already apparent by age roughly 40. The percentage of naive T cells measured by flow cytometry correlated strongly with observed TCR beta diversity. Compared with the aged group, the long-lived group had more naive CD4+ T cells, fewer expanded clones and increased TCR diversity, suggesting age selection. Since profiling was done on bulk unsorted PBMCs, naive and antigen-experienced compartments could not be conclusively compared.

The donors were roughly 38 Caucasian individuals from Russia, aged roughly 6 to 100 years, who were systemically healthy. Approximately 11 milliliters of peripheral blood were drawn from each donor into EDTA-treated Vacutainer tubes. PBMCs were isolated by Ficoll-Paque density-gradient centrifugation, with at least 7 million obtained per sample. Total RNA was extracted from PBMCs with Trizol reagent, with at least 5 micrograms obtained per sample. Naive CD45RAhigh/CD27high T cell percentages were measured by flow cytometry on a PBMC aliquot from every donor. The method was 5' RACE. The second PCR ran for about 6 to 11 cycles and used a J-beta primer mix along with a sample-barcoded 5' primer. A unique molecular identifier was introduced onto each TCR beta cDNA molecule by a template-switch 5' adaptor carrying 12 random nucleotides. Each sample yielded at least 2.5 million CDR3-containing paired-end reads. First-strand cDNA synthesis was performed from all RNA using the Mint cDNA synthesis kit, with priming by a TRBC-specific oligonucleotide. Following uracil-DNA glycosylase treatment, a first 18-cycle PCR with universal primers M1SS and BC2_uni_R was performed on all cDNA. The original methods were these. For normalization, 1 million high-quality reads, each with a distinct molecular identifier, were randomly selected from each sample. Reads sharing molecular identifiers were discarded rather than binned into consensus sequences. CDR3 identification, clonotype clustering and error correction used MiTCR with a Q25 quality threshold and the strictest error-elimination algorithm. Lower-bound total TCR beta diversity was estimated with a nonparametric unseen species model using Euler transformation. TCRdb reprocessing: public reads trimmed at Q25 with fastp, clones called with MiXCR, in-frame beta chains kept. Duplicate CDR3 protein sequences are folded into a single record with the most common DNA and genes. The V and J calls and clone size come from TCRdb's table, not from the authors' own analysis. In all, the sample holds 1.8 million or so distinct CDR3 sequences, and about 39% of those were seen once. The leading ten clones occupy 20% to 25% of the sample.

On this clonotype itself: Its antigen target is currently unknown. It has no much larger one-base neighbor in the sample; base qualities were not kept.

The source material was blood. The sequence was collected from a human donor in good health.

The nucleotide sequence is TGTGCCAGCAGTGAAATGGACAGCGAATTCTCACCCCTCCACTTT. Its amino acids are CASSEMDSEFSPLHF. The sequence joins TRBV2 to TRBJ1-6, with TRBD1 tentatively as D gene (6 bases match). The CDR3 numbers 15 residues from cysteine through phenylalanine. Only the CDR3 portion is preserved as DNA: 45 bases, with reading frame beginning at the first base. Trimming removed 2 bases from V and 10 bases from J, leaving 15 bases between the germline ends. The germline V gene specifies SNHLY as CDR1 and FYNNEI as CDR2.